These 30 T cell receptor beta chains were all obtained from the same sample, sequenced in a study of blood T cell repertoires in COVID-19. Clones were read by immunoSEQ multiplex PCR, and TCRdb kept only the in-frame ones, dropping some. The sample lists approximately 130,000 clones, 85% to 90% occurring once. Input material: peripheral blood. The receptors derive from a man between 70 and 80 years old with active or convalescent COVID-19.

The chain recombines TRBV11-3 with TRBJ2-1; maybe TRBD2 (5 bases). Trimming pared 4 bases from V and 6 bases from J, leaving 10 bases between. Per germline, CDR1 SGHNT and CDR2 YENEEA. CDR3 size: 13 residues. The DNA of the CDR3 is TGTGCCAGCAGCTCCGGACTCGCCAATGAGCAGTTCTTC. It specifies CASSSGLANEQFF. The full variable domain, with the rest looked up from reference TRBV11-3 and TRBJ2-1, is EAGVVQSPRYKIIEKKQPVAFWCNPISGHNTLYWYLQNLGQGPELLIRYENEEAVDDSQLPKDRFSAERLKGVDSTLKIQPAELGDSAVYLCASSSGLANEQFFGPGTRLTVL.

The CDR3 DNA reads TGTGCCAGCAACCCGACTAGCCGACCACTAGCCAAAAACATTCAGTACTTC. This codes for CASNPTSRPLAKNIQYF. J is TRBJ2-4 and V is TRBV2, with 7 nucleotides matching TRBD2. Germline trimming cut 7 bases from V and 0 bases from J; bases unmatched to any gene: 12. Germline lookup yields CDR1 SNHLY and CDR2 FYNNEI. This CDR3 contains 17 residues.

The chain employs TRBV5-1 and TRBJ1-2, with TRBD1 matching over 7 bases. V was pared by 4 bases and J by 6 bases, with 15 bases of the junction left unmatched. The CDR3 contains 16 residues. CDR1 SGHRS and CDR2 YFSETQ come from the germline V gene. The CDR3 loop is CASSGELDRARDGYTF. The CDR3 nucleotides read TGCGCCAGCAGCGGGGAGTTAGACAGGGCCAGAGATGGCTACACCTTC.

This clone was counted once. The V and J genes are TRBV4-1 and TRBJ1-1, with D perhaps TRBD1 (5 bases). The CDR3 loop spans 18 amino acids. CDR1 and CDR2 from the germline V gene are MGHRA and YSYEKL. V was cut by 0 bases and J by 3 bases, with 20 bases left in between. CDR3 region: CASSQDILGRGYDTEAFF. The CDR3 DNA is TGCGCCAGCAGCCAAGATATTTTAGGGAGGGGATACGACACTGAAGCTTTCTTT.

This chain joins TRBV7-9 and TRBJ2-1, with 7 bases aligning to TRBD1. This CDR3 is built from 15 residues. Germline V CDR1 and CDR2: SEHNR, FQNEAQ (reference sequence). After removal of 5 bases from V and 9 bases from J, the junction contained 13 bases not matched to a gene. The CDR3 loop is CASSPRQGDGLEQFF. CDR3 coding DNA: TGTGCCAGCAGCCCCAGACAGGGAGATGGTCTTGAGCAGTTCTTC.

A single count supports this clone. V usage is TRBV28 and J usage is TRBJ1-2; D possibly corresponds to TRBD1 (5 bases). The V end was cut by 5 bases, the J end by 6 bases, with 10 bases between. The CDR3 runs 12 residues. CDR1 and CDR2 from the germline V gene are MDHEN and SYDVKM. The CDR3 coding sequence is TGTGCCAGCAGTCGGGGACTCAATGGCTACACCTTC. Its protein is CASSRGLNGYTF.

V usage is TRBV24-1 and J usage is TRBJ1-2; D gene uncertain. V lost 3 bases and J lost 8, with 15 bases in between. The CDR3 is 14 residues long. Germline V gene lookup returns CDR1 KGHDR and CDR2 SFDVKD. As DNA, the CDR3 is TGTGCCACCAGTGATCCTGGGAGAGAAAGGGGCTACACCTTC. This codes for CATSDPGRERGYTF.

The J gene is TRBJ1-4, the V gene TRBV5-1; 7 bases align to TRBD1. CDR1 is SGHRS and CDR2 is YFSETQ in the germline V gene. The CDR3 has 14 residues. V shed 4 bases and J 5 bases; nucleotides not matched to a gene: 5. For the CDR3, the DNA is TGCGCCAGCAGCCAGGGACAGCAAAATGAAAAACTGTTTTTT. Translated, it gives CASSQGQQNEKLFF.

The rearrangement links TRBV4-1 to TRBJ1-5; a possible D gene is TRBD1 (6 bases). V lost 0 bases to trimming and J lost 2 bases, with 11 bases between them. CDR1 and CDR2 from the germline V gene are MGHRA and YSYEKL. This CDR3 is 16 amino acids long. This chain's CDR3 is CASSQDQAGGNQPQHF. DNA for the CDR3: TGCGCCAGCAGCCAAGATCAGGCAGGGGGCAATCAGCCCCAGCATTTT.

The CDR3 loop is CASSQVLSLADNEQFF. The CDR3 DNA follows: TGCGCCAGCAGCCAAGTCTTGTCGCTAGCAGACAATGAGCAGTTCTTC. The V gene is TRBV4-1, the J gene TRBJ2-1; possibly TRBD2 for D (5 bases). The CDR3 totals 16 residues. Looked up from germline, CDR1 is MGHRA and CDR2 is YSYEKL. V dropped 1 base and J dropped 5 bases, with 15 bases sitting between them.

The CDR3 is CSVGGTSGSGYTQYF. For the CDR3, the DNA is TGCAGCGTTGGGGGGACTAGCGGGAGTGGGTATACGCAGTATTTT. The rearrangement uses TRBV29-1 and TRBJ2-3; 14 bases fit TRBD2. The trim removed 4 bases at V and 7 bases at J, leaving 7 bases unmatched. This CDR3 comprises 15 residues. The germline V gene encodes CDR1 SQVTM and CDR2 ANQGSEA.

J is TRBJ2-5 and V is TRBV6-5, with TRBD1 matching 10 bases. The CDR3 loop spans 15 amino acids. In germline, CDR1 is MNHEY, CDR2 SVGAGI. After removal of 3 bases from V and 4 bases from J, the junction contained 5 bases not matched to a gene. The CDR3 DNA is TGTGCCAGCAGTTATGGGACAGGGGTGTCAGAGACCCAGTACTTC. Translating gives CASSYGTGVSETQYF.

This chain uses TRBV5-6 with TRBJ2-4; D remains ambiguous. This CDR3 has 16 amino acids. Germline V CDR1 and CDR2: SGHDT, YYEEEE. Trimming removed 0 bases from V and 0 bases from J, with 10 bases in between. CDR3 region: CASSLVPNVAKNIQYF. As DNA, the CDR3 is TGTGCCAGCAGCTTGGTTCCAAATGTAGCCAAAAACATTCAGTACTTC.

The chain has TRBV3-1 (or the pseudogene TRBV3-2) and TRBJ2-7; the match to TRBD2 covers 13 bases. This CDR3 has 14 amino acids. Looked up from germline, CDR1 is LGHDT and CDR2 is YNNKEL (reference sequence). V dropped 5 bases and J dropped 7; count of bases not matched to a gene: 5. CDR3 sequence: CASSIGTSGKEQYF. The CDR3, as DNA: TGTGCCAGCAGCATTGGGACTAGCGGGAAGGAGCAGTACTTC.

V and J are TRBV18 and TRBJ1-1; 8 bases line up with TRBD1. Trimming took 6 bases from V and 3 from J; bases not matched to a gene: 6. The germline V gene encodes CDR1 KGHSH and CDR2 LQKENI. The CDR3 contains 14 residues. The CDR3 protein is CASSLQGADTEAFF. The CDR3 nucleotides are TGTGCCAGCTCGCTTCAGGGGGCGGACACTGAAGCTTTCTTT.

The chain couples TRBV15 to TRBJ2-3, with D unresolved. V was shortened by 1 base and J by 9 bases, with 8 bases between the two germline ends. This CDR3 has 12 amino acids. Germline CDR1 reads LNHNV; CDR2 reads YYDKDF (reference sequence). CDR3 sequence: CATSRAIETQYF. In DNA form, the CDR3 reads TGTGCCACCAGCAGAGCCATTGAGACGCAGTATTTT.

This chain uses TRBV19 with TRBJ1-6; D gene ambiguous. In germline, CDR1 is LNHDA, CDR2 SQIVND (reference sequence). This CDR3 comprises 16 residues. V was shortened by 6 bases and J by 1 base, with 13 bases between the two germline ends. DNA of the CDR3: TGTGCCAGTAGCTCGGCGGCCCTGTCCTATAATTCACCCCTCCACTTT. The encoded protein is CASSSAALSYNSPLHF.

This clone was observed once. The chain joins TRBV28 to TRBJ1-2, with D possibly matching TRBD1 (6 bases). V dropped 5 bases and J dropped 8 bases, with 18 bases sitting between them. Germline values: CDR1 MDHEN, CDR2 SYDVKM. The CDR3 has 14 residues. CDR3 residues: CASSREGGPRGYTF. The CDR3 DNA is TGTGCCAGCAGTCGGGAAGGGGGTCCGCGAGGCTACACCTTC.

This clone was observed a few times. The chain combines TRBV27 with TRBJ1-2; a possible D gene is TRBD1 (6 bases). The germline CDR1 and CDR2 sequences are MNHEY and SMNVEV (reference sequence). The CDR3 runs 15 residues. V lost 2 bases, J lost 0 bases, and 10 bases lay in between. In DNA, the CDR3 is TGTGCCAGCAGTTTACGGGGGGGCCCTAACTATGGCTACACCTTC. Translated: CASSLRGGPNYGYTF.

The chain has TRBV28 and TRBJ1-6; 9 bases align to TRBD1. Germline V CDR1 and CDR2: MDHEN, SYDVKM. V was pared by 6 bases and J by 7 bases, with 7 bases of the junction left unmatched. This CDR3 comprises 15 residues. CDR3 sequence (DNA): TGTGCCAGCAGAACAATACAGGGGGCCAATTCACCCCTCCACTTT. This encodes CASRTIQGANSPLHF.

This chain connects TRBV18 to TRBJ1-1; 7 bases agree with TRBD1. The V gene's germline CDR1 is KGHSH and CDR2 LQKENI. The CDR3 totals 17 residues. With 3 bases clipped from V and 2 bases from J, the junction kept 12 bases outside the gene matches. CDR3 nucleotides: TGTGCCAGCTCACCCTCCGAGGGGGCTCTGGTAAACACTGAAGCTTTCTTT. Translating it yields CASSPSEGALVNTEAFF. Full variable domain (rest looked up from reference TRBV18 and TRBJ1-1): NAGVMQNPRHLVRRRGQEARLRCSPMKGHSHVYWYRQLPEEGLKFMVYLQKENIIDESGMPKERFSAEFPKEGPSILRIQQVVRGDSAAYFCASSPSEGALVNTEAFFGQGTRLTVV.

J is TRBJ1-5 and V is TRBV21-1; the DNA was not compared with TRBD1, the D call given in the table. TRBV21-1 is reported as a pseudogene. This CDR3 has 21 residues. The CDR3 sequence: CASEFGQLDSKFDYSNQPQHF. As DNA, the CDR3 is TGTGCCAGCGAGTTCGGTCAATTGGACAGCAAATTCGATTATAGCAATCAGCCCCAGCATTTT.

The chain employs TRBV27 and TRBJ1-1; D not resolved. This CDR3 comprises 15 residues. The V gene lost 6 bases and the J gene lost 2 bases, with 16 bases spanning the gap. CDR1 MNHEY and CDR2 SMNVEV come from the germline V gene (reference sequence). In DNA form, the CDR3 reads TGTGCCAGCAGCTCCGTGCTAACCCCCAACACTGAAGCTTTCTTT. The encoded protein is CASSSVLTPNTEAFF.

The CDR3 loop reads CASNSQGRRAAQHF. The CDR3 DNA follows: TGTGCCAGCAACAGTCAGGGGCGCAGGGCGGCCCAGCATTTT. The rearrangement uses TRBV27 and TRBJ1-5; TRBD1 is a possible D gene (6 bases). The germline V gene encodes CDR1 MNHEY and CDR2 SMNVEV (reference sequence). The germline V and J ends were trimmed by 7 bases and 11 bases, with 21 bases remaining between them. The CDR3 covers 14 residues.

The chain joins TRBV19 to TRBJ2-7, with 11 bases identical to TRBD2. Germline V gene sequence: CDR1 LNHDA, CDR2 SQIVND (reference sequence). This CDR3 comprises 14 residues. Unmatched junction bases numbered 9, after V lost 7 bases and J lost 7 bases. The CDR3 nucleotides read TGTGCCAGTACGACTAGCGGGACTTCGGGGGAGCAGTACTTC. It yields the protein CASTTSGTSGEQYF.

V and J are TRBV6-1 and TRBJ1-2; weak D call: TRBD1 (5 bases). The CDR3 is made up of 13 amino acids. V lost 1 base to trimming and J lost 4 bases, with 7 bases between them. Germline V gives CDR1 MNHNS, CDR2 SASEGT. This chain's CDR3 is CASSEEGLYGYTF. The CDR3, as DNA: TGTGCCAGCAGTGAAGAGGGACTCTATGGCTACACCTTC.

V gene TRBV15 combines with J gene TRBJ2-3, with 8 bases aligning to TRBD2. Losses at the gene ends were 1 base for V and 0 bases for J; bases not matched to a gene: 0. The CDR3 contains 15 residues. Germline V gives CDR1 LNHNV, CDR2 YYDKDF (reference sequence). CDR3 amino acids: CATSRVAGSTDTQYF. CDR3 DNA: TGTGCCACCAGCAGAGTAGCGGGAAGCACAGATACGCAGTATTTT.

Comment on this clone: Relative to the germline gene, one junction end is altered; a read error may explain this. Within the sample, other DNA sequences also encode this same CDR3. The J gene is TRBJ2-4, the V gene TRBV27, with 10 nucleotides matching TRBD2. This CDR3 has 14 amino acids. Germline V CDR1 and CDR2: MNHEY, SMNVEV (reference sequence). The CDR3 sequence is CASTEREGKNIQYF. The CDR3 DNA follows: TGTGCCAGCACCGAGCGGGAGGGCAAAAATATTCAGTACTTC.

J is TRBJ2-7 and V is TRBV6-5; the match to TRBD1 covers 7 bases. Germline trimming cut 5 bases from V and 0 bases from J; bases unmatched to any gene: 7. Germline values: CDR1 MNHEY, CDR2 SVGAGI. This CDR3 is 15 amino acids long. The CDR3 spells CASSQGTAHSYEQYF. CDR3 in DNA: TGTGCCAGCAGTCAGGGGACAGCGCACTCCTACGAGCAGTACTTC.

The CDR3 reads CATSTRAETQYF. As DNA, the CDR3 is TGTGCCACCAGCACAAGAGCAGAGACCCAGTACTTC. V and J are TRBV15 and TRBJ2-5; D unclear. Germline V gene data show CDR1 as LNHNV and CDR2 as YYDKDF (reference sequence). This CDR3 is 12 amino acids long. V was clipped by 4 bases and J by 4 bases, with 7 bases between them. Drawing the rest from reference TRBV15 and TRBJ2-5, the complete variable domain is DAMVIQNPRYQVTQFGKPVTLSCSQTLNHNVMYWYQQKSSQAPKLLFHYYDKDFNNEADTPDNFQSRRPNTSFCFLDIRSPGLGDTAMYLCATSTRAETQYFGPGTRLLVL.